Shown below are 26 T cell receptor beta chains from a single sample sequenced in a study of molecular identifiers for immune sequencing clone quantification. MiXCR, run by TCRdb on the PCR reads, gives a single entry per CDR3 protein. Of some 580,000 distinct CDR3 sequences in the sample, about 25% were seen once. The sample consisted of naive CD8+ T cells from blood, with Jurkat cell RNA spiked in. The subset was: FACS-sorted CD8+CD4-CCR7+CD45RA+ naive T cells. The origin of the receptors is a human donor in good health. Some libraries in this study had Jurkat cell RNA spiked in.

This clonotype has just a few counts. V usage is TRBV5-1 and J usage is TRBJ1-2, with 9 bases fitting TRBD1. The germline V gene encodes CDR1 SGHRS and CDR2 YFSETQ. The V segment lost 4 bases and the J segment 3 bases; nucleotides outside the gene matches: 13. This CDR3 region has 17 residues. The CDR3 DNA is TGCGCCAGCAGCCCGGGACAGGGAATGGTTTTTTACTATGGCTACACCTTC. Translation gives CASSPGQGMVFYYGYTF. The variable domain in full, with the rest retrieved from reference TRBV5-1 and TRBJ1-2, is KAGVTQTPRYLIKTRGQQVTLSCSPISGHRSVSWYQQTPGQGLQFLFEYFSETQRNKGNFPGRFSGRQFSNSRSEMNVSTLELGDSALYLCASSPGQGMVFYYGYTFGSGTRLTVV.

This clonotype was counted at least ten times. The chain carries TRBV5-1 and TRBJ2-5, with D possibly matching TRBD1 (6 bases). The CDR3 totals 17 residues. The germline gives CDR1 SGHRS, CDR2 YFSETQ. The V end lost 1 base, the J end lost 4 bases, and 20 bases lay between the germline ends. The CDR3 protein is CASSLFSTDQGGETQYF. CDR3 sequence (DNA): TGCGCCAGCAGCTTGTTCTCGACGGACCAAGGGGGAGAGACCCAGTACTTC.

About this clonotype itself: A much larger clone lies one base from this, so it may be a read error. V is TRBV7-2 and J is TRBJ2-5, with D possibly TRBD1 on 5 matching bases. The CDR3 runs to 15 residues. Germline V gene sequence: CDR1 SGHTA, CDR2 FQGNSA. The DNA for the CDR3 is TGTGTCAGCAGCTTAGTCGTAACAGGACAAGAGACCCAGTACTTC. This translates into CVSSLVVTGQETQYF.

Notes on this clonotype: One end of the junction does not line up with germline, which may come from a read error. V is TRBV19 and J is TRBJ2-5; a possible D gene is TRBD1 (5 bases). Germline CDR1 reads LNHDA; CDR2 reads SQIVND (reference sequence). The CDR3 is 13 residues long. In DNA form, the CDR3 reads TGTGCCAGTAGCGCAGGGTATCAAGAGGCCCAGTACTTC. Translating gives CASSAGYQEAQYF. The entire variable domain, with the rest obtained from reference TRBV19 and TRBJ2-5, is as follows: DGGITQSPKYLFRKEGQNVTLSCEQNLNHDAMYWYRQDPGQGLRLIYYSQIVNDFQKGDIAEGYSVSREKKESFPLTVTSAQKNPTAFYLCASSAGYQEAQYFGPGTRLLVL.

As regards this clonotype: The CDR3 does not end in the conserved phenylalanine or tryptophan, so this is likely a read error. This chain connects TRBV3-1 to TRBJ1-1; possibly TRBD1 for D (5 bases). Germline-derived CDR1 and CDR2 are LGHDT and YNNKEL (reference sequence). Trimming shortened V by 5 bases and J by 4 bases, and 11 bases separated the two germline ends. The CDR3 extends over 13 amino acids. The CDR3 bases are TGTGCCAGCAGCAATCAGGGAGGCACTGAAGCTTTCATT. Translating gives CASSNQGGTEAFI.

A few counts support this clonotype. The CDR3 spells CASSLSWREGNEQYF. The CDR3 nucleotides read TGCGCCAGCAGCCTAAGCTGGCGGGAGGGGAACGAGCAGTACTTC. V and J are TRBV4-1 and TRBJ2-7; 9 bases fit TRBD2. Germline lookup yields CDR1 MGHRA and CDR2 YSYEKL. The CDR3 totals 15 residues. J lost 5 bases, V lost 4 bases, and 9 bases had no gene match.

Ten or more counts support this clonotype. V gene TRBV7-9 combines with J gene TRBJ2-7; unclear D gene. The germline CDR1 and CDR2 sequences are SEHNR and FQNEAQ (reference sequence). The CDR3 has 13 residues. Trimming left V 5 bases short and J 3 bases short, with 11 bases between. The CDR3 reads CASSPATYYEQYF. The CDR3 nucleotides read TGTGCCAGCAGCCCGGCGACTTACTACGAGCAGTACTTC.

This clonotype was seen ten or more times. The V call is TRBV12-3 or TRBV12-4, the J call TRBJ2-5; 11 bases match TRBD2. V shed 1 base and J 2 bases; nucleotides not matched to a gene: 9. There are 18 residues in the CDR3. The CDR3 region has the DNA TGTGCCAGCAGTTTAGAGAACTTCCTAGCGGGGGGACAAGAGACCCAGTACTTC. Translation: CASSLENFLAGGQETQYF.

A remark on this clonotype: One base away lies a much larger clone, so this may be a sequencing read error. The V gene is TRBV10-2, the J gene TRBJ1-1; tentative D call: TRBD1 (6 bases). Germline CDR1 reads WSHSY; CDR2 reads SAAADI. This CDR3 is 13 amino acids long. In nucleotides, the CDR3 is TGCGCCGGCAGTGGTTGGGGGGCAACTGAAGCTTTCTTT. It encodes CAGSGWGATEAFF.

Details on this clonotype: A much more abundant neighbour one base away suggests this may be a read error. The chain combines TRBV6-5 with TRBJ2-7, with D perhaps TRBD2 (5 bases). Germline values: CDR1 MNHEY, CDR2 SVGAGI. The CDR3 consists of 14 residues. The CDR3 DNA sequence: TGTGCCAGCAGTTACGGCGGGTCGGTGGTCGAGCAGTGCTTC. Protein: CASSYGGSVVEQCF.

The V gene is TRBV20-1, the J gene TRBJ2-4; TRBD2 matches 10 bases. The germline gives CDR1 DFQATT, CDR2 SNEGSKA (reference sequence). The CDR3 totals 23 residues. Losses at the gene ends were 2 bases for V and 1 base for J; bases not matched to a gene: 26. CDR3 loop: CSARWAGVASPERGGKAKNIQYF. The CDR3 nucleotides are TGCAGTGCTAGATGGGCCGGAGTTGCGAGTCCCGAGCGGGGGGGGAAGGCCAAAAACATTCAGTACTTC.

The chain employs TRBV12-3 or TRBV12-4 and TRBJ2-2; the D is unclear. Trimming shortened V by 2 bases and J by 4 bases, and 14 bases separated the two germline ends. The CDR3 is 16 residues long. The CDR3 sequence is CASSLTLLRVTGELFF. The CDR3 DNA reads as TGTGCCAGCAGTTTAACCCTACTTCGGGTCACCGGGGAGCTGTTTTTT.

At least ten counts were recorded for this clonotype. The chain couples TRBV4-2 to TRBJ1-1; no firm D call. V dropped 4 bases and J dropped 2 bases, with 14 bases sitting between them. Germline assignment: CDR1 LGHNA and CDR2 YNFKEQ. This CDR3 contains 15 residues. The CDR3 coding sequence is TGTGCCAGCAGCCGTGACCAGACTTCAAACACTGAAGCTTTCTTT. Encoded protein: CASSRDQTSNTEAFF.

In regard to this clonotype: A read error may produce the germline difference seen at one junction end. The chain is built from TRBV3-1 and TRBJ2-7, with 9 bases fitting TRBD1. The CDR3 consists of 13 residues. Germline-derived CDR1 and CDR2 are LGHDT and YNNKEL (reference sequence). CDR3 bases: TGTGCCAACAGCCCGGGACAGGGATACGAGCAGTACTTC. As protein: CANSPGQGYEQYF.

In its sample, this clonotype was seen many times. V is TRBV7-9 and J is TRBJ2-3; TRBD2 matches at 13 bases. The CDR3 totals 18 residues. V shed 1 base and J 3 bases; nucleotides not matched to a gene: 7. Germline loops: CDR1 SEHNR, CDR2 FQNEAQ (reference sequence). The CDR3 coding sequence is TGTGCCAGCAGCTTAGATGAGACTAGCGGGGGGCCGACAGATACGCAGTATTTT. Its translation is CASSLDETSGGPTDTQYF.

This clonotype was counted at least ten times. The rearrangement uses TRBV30 and TRBJ2-3; no reliable D call. Between the trimmed V and J ends, which lost 0 bases and 1 base, there was a span of 14 bases. Per the germline V gene, CDR1 is GTSNPN and CDR2 is SVGIG (reference sequence). The CDR3 has 16 amino acids. The CDR3 DNA sequence: TGTGCCTGGAGTGTAGGAGCGCAGATGGGCACAGATACGCAGTATTTT. This codes for CAWSVGAQMGTDTQYF.

With respect to this clonotype: Being one base from a much bigger clone, this may be a read error. J is TRBJ2-5 and V is TRBV6-1; D is perhaps TRBD1 (6 bases). The CDR3 is made up of 17 amino acids. The germline V gene encodes CDR1 MNHNS and CDR2 SASEGT. DNA for the CDR3: TGTACCAGCAGTGAAGCAACAGGGCGTCGTAGTGGAGAGACCCAGTACTTC. It is translated as CTSSEATGRRSGETQYF.

This chain connects TRBV7-3 to TRBJ1-5; no definite D call. CDR3 length: 15 residues. Per germline, CDR1 SGHTA and CDR2 FQGTGA. V was shortened by 7 bases and J by 0 bases, with 13 bases between the two germline ends. Here the CDR3 DNA reads TGTGCCAGCAAAGCCCGGCTCTATAGCAATCAGCCCCAGCATTTT. It is translated as CASKARLYSNQPQHF.

J is TRBJ2-1 and V is TRBV19; D unresolved. The germline V gene has CDR1 LNHDA and CDR2 SQIVND (reference sequence). The CDR3 totals 12 residues. The V end was cut by 3 bases, the J end by 7 bases, with 7 bases between. The CDR3 DNA sequence: TGTGCCAGTAGTATGAAGGGAAATGAGCAGTTCTTC. It encodes CASSMKGNEQFF. Variable domain in full (rest from reference TRBV19 and TRBJ2-1): DGGITQSPKYLFRKEGQNVTLSCEQNLNHDAMYWYRQDPGQGLRLIYYSQIVNDFQKGDIAEGYSVSREKKESFPLTVTSAQKNPTAFYLCASSMKGNEQFFGPGTRLTVL.

This clonotype was seen at least ten times. The chain is built from TRBV30 and TRBJ2-7; no reliable D call. The germline V gene has CDR1 GTSNPN and CDR2 SVGIG (reference sequence). Trimming pared 3 bases from V and 4 bases from J, leaving 10 bases between. This CDR3 region has 12 residues. Here the CDR3 DNA reads TGTGCCTGGAGGTCCGACATGTACGAGCAGTACTTC. Translating it yields CAWRSDMYEQYF.

This clonotype was observed a handful of times. This sequence joins TRBV19 and TRBJ1-5; 9 nucleotides agree with TRBD1. CDR1 and CDR2 from the germline V gene are LNHDA and SQIVND (reference sequence). V dropped 3 bases and J dropped 0; count of bases not matched to a gene: 3. This CDR3 is built from 16 residues. CDR3 in amino acids: CASSIGTGHSNQPQHF. The DNA of the CDR3 is TGTGCCAGTAGTATCGGGACAGGGCATAGCAATCAGCCCCAGCATTTT.

Comment on this clonotype: A much more abundant neighbour one base away suggests this may be a read error. The chain links TRBV20-1 to TRBJ2-7, with 7 nucleotides matching TRBD2. CDR3 length: 15 residues. V lost 4 bases to trimming and J lost 4 bases; unmatched junction nucleotides: 13. CDR1 and CDR2 from the germline V gene are DFQATT and SNEGSKA (reference sequence). Written as DNA, the CDR3 is TGCAGTGCTAAAATAGCGGGCCTAACCTTGTACGAGCAGTACTTC. The encoded protein is CSAKIAGLTLYEQYF.

This clonotype has ten or more counts. The CDR3 DNA reads TGCGCCAGCAGCGACTGGCAGGGACAAGAGACCCAGTACTTC. Translating gives CASSDWQGQETQYF. The chain links TRBV5-1 to TRBJ2-5, with D possibly being TRBD1 (5 bases). The CDR3 has 14 amino acids. Per germline, CDR1 SGHRS and CDR2 YFSETQ. The ends were cut back, 4 bases at V and 2 bases at J, with 12 bases in the middle. Together with reference TRBV5-1 and TRBJ2-5, the CDR3 gives the full variable domain: KAGVTQTPRYLIKTRGQQVTLSCSPISGHRSVSWYQQTPGQGLQFLFEYFSETQRNKGNFPGRFSGRQFSNSRSEMNVSTLELGDSALYLCASSDWQGQETQYFGPGTRLLVL.

This clonotype appeared many times. The chain carries TRBV5-1 and TRBJ2-5, with a tentative D call TRBD2 (6 bases). Germline assignment: CDR1 SGHRS and CDR2 YFSETQ. V shed 4 bases and J shed 3 bases, with 10 bases lying between them. This CDR3 has 13 amino acids. The CDR3 region is CASSVGLEETQYF. The CDR3 nucleotides read TGCGCCAGCAGCGTGGGACTGGAAGAGACCCAGTACTTC.

As concerns this clonotype: No DNA is shown, since the ends of the CDR3 on it are uncertain; the CDR3 is the one TCRdb lists. This sequence joins TRBV5-1 and TRBJ1-1. The CDR3 sequence runs 13 residues, both termini included. Germline V gene lookup returns CDR1 SGHRS and CDR2 YFSETQ. CDR3 sequence reads: CASSFGSGTEALF.

Ten or more counts support this clonotype. V usage is TRBV7-9 and J usage is TRBJ1-1; D not resolved. Looked up from germline, CDR1 is SEHNR and CDR2 is FQNEAQ (reference sequence). The CDR3 length is 15 residues. Trimming took off 5 bases at V and 1 base at J, with 14 bases between the two ends. The CDR3 loop is CASSGVSKENTEAFF. Here the CDR3 DNA reads TGTGCCAGCAGCGGGGTCTCTAAGGAGAACACTGAAGCTTTCTTT.